The 28 T cell receptor beta chains below all came from one sample that was sequenced in a study of breast tumors, draining lymph nodes, adjacent tissues. Axillary draining lymph nodes of breast cancer patients supplied the node samples. TCRdb fed the multiplex PCR reads into MiXCR, producing one record per CDR3 protein. Among around 250,000 distinct CDR3 sequences, roughly a third were seen once, and the ten largest hold over 3.5%. Material for sequencing was axillary lymph node tissue. These receptors all come from a female donor with breast cancer. Some clones in this sample may be carry-over from other donors' samples.

This clonotype was seen more than once but under ten times. A much larger clone is a single base away; this may be a read error. The V call is TRBV20-1, the J call TRBJ1-2; D uncertain. The CDR3 loop spans 13 amino acids. CDR1 DFQATT and CDR2 SNEGSKA come from the germline V gene (reference sequence). In DNA form, the CDR3 reads TGCAGTGGGTGGATTTCCCCCCGCTATGCCTACACCTTC. It specifies CSGWISPRYAYTF.

The CDR3 coding sequence is TGCGCCAGCAGTGAGTCGGGGGCAGATGGCTACACCTTC. Translating it yields CASSESGADGYTF. The V call is TRBV10-2, the J call TRBJ1-2, with D possibly TRBD1 on 6 matching bases. Germline assignment: CDR1 WSHSY and CDR2 SAAADI. This CDR3 is built from 13 residues. Trimming pared 0 bases from V and 6 bases from J, leaving 8 bases between.

This clonotype was seen repeatedly, ten times or more. This chain uses TRBV4-2 with TRBJ2-2; TRBD2 agrees at 8 bases. Germline trimming cut 1 base from V and 0 bases from J; bases unmatched to any gene: 10. Germline CDR1 reads LGHNA; CDR2 reads YNFKEQ. The CDR3 spans 19 residues. DNA of the CDR3: TGTGCCAGCAGCCAAGTGGTTTCCAGCGGGAGCGCGAACACCGGGGAGCTGTTTTTT. Protein: CASSQVVSSGSANTGELFF.

For this clonotype: A much larger clone lies a single base off, so this may be a read error. The V and J genes are TRBV20-1 and TRBJ1-2; no firm D call. V was pared by 0 bases and J by 7 bases, with 15 bases between. Per the germline V gene, CDR1 is DFQATT and CDR2 is SNEGSKA (reference sequence). The CDR3 covers 14 residues. In nucleotides, the CDR3 is TGCAGTGCTAGAGATCCGCCCGAGGGCTCTGGCTACACCTTC. This codes for CSARDPPEGSGYTF.

This sequence joins TRBV7-2 and TRBJ2-3; 12 bases match TRBD2. The V gene's germline CDR1 is SGHTA and CDR2 FQGNSA. After removal of 5 bases from V and 1 base from J, the junction contained 4 bases not matched to a gene. The CDR3 is 16 residues long. The CDR3 loop is CASSQGLAGCTDTQYF. The CDR3 DNA sequence: TGTGCCAGCAGCCAGGGACTAGCGGGCTGCACAGATACGCAGTATTTT.

The chain couples TRBV20-1 to TRBJ1-5, with a weak D call TRBD1 (6 bases). Trimming took off 3 bases at V and 5 bases at J, with 20 bases between the two ends. Germline-derived CDR1 and CDR2 are DFQATT and SNEGSKA (reference sequence). The CDR3 consists of 16 residues. The DNA for the CDR3 is TGCAGTGCTAGTAGGGGTTTAGGGGGGGTCCATCAGCCCCAGCATTTT. Translation gives CSASRGLGGVHQPQHF.

Notes on this clonotype: An end of the junction differs from the germline gene, which may be a read error. The genes are TRBV10-1 and TRBJ2-2; 15 bases line up with TRBD2. The germline gives CDR1 WNHNN, CDR2 SYGVQD (reference sequence). The CDR3 has 18 residues. The CDR3 nucleotides are TGCGCCGGCAGTGAAGGACTAGCGGGAGGGCCGGCCACCGGGGAGCTGTTTTTT. This sequence encodes CAGSEGLAGGPATGELFF.

This clonotype has ten or more counts. The chain recombines TRBV7-9 with TRBJ2-5; D is unresolved. CDR3 length: 14 residues. V lost 5 bases and J lost 1, with 11 bases in between. CDR1 and CDR2 from the germline V gene are SEHNR and FQNEAQ (reference sequence). The CDR3 sequence is CASSVRQTQETQYF. The CDR3 bases are TGTGCCAGCAGCGTGAGACAAACCCAAGAGACCCAGTACTTC. Full variable domain (remainder filled in from reference TRBV7-9 and TRBJ2-5): DTGVSQNPRHKITKRGQNVTFRCDPISEHNRLYWYRQTLGQGPEFLTYFQNEAQLEKSRLLSDRFSAERPKGSFSTLEIQRTEQGDSAMYLCASSVRQTQETQYFGPGTRLLVL.

As for this clonotype: A single base separates this from a much larger clone, so it may be a read error. The chain couples TRBV12-3 or TRBV12-4 to TRBJ2-1, with 7 bases matching TRBD1. V shed 6 bases, J shed 9 bases, and the junction held 11 bases outside the gene matches. The CDR3 totals 14 residues. The CDR3 nucleotides are TGTGCCAGCAGAGTAGTCACAGGGGCGGGTGAGCAGTTCTTC. Protein product: CASRVVTGAGEQFF.

A word on this clonotype: The junction does not match germline at one end; this may be a read error. V and J are TRBV7-9 and TRBJ1-2, with 8 bases matching TRBD1. The CDR3 has 13 amino acids. Germline values: CDR1 SEHNR, CDR2 FQNEAQ (reference sequence). The CDR3 region has the DNA TGTGCCAGCAGCTCGGGACAGGACTATGGCTACTCCTTC. This codes for CASSSGQDYGYSF.

This clonotype was observed at least ten times. The chain joins TRBV6-6 to TRBJ2-3, with 10 bases identical to TRBD2. V gave up 0 bases and J gave up 4 bases; unmatched junction bases: 4. CDR1 and CDR2 from the germline V gene are MNHNY and SVGAGI (reference sequence). The CDR3 runs to 16 residues. The CDR3 nucleotides are TGTGCCAGCAGTTACTCCAGCGGGAGGGGGCCAGATACGCAGTATTTT. This translates into CASSYSSGRGPDTQYF.

The chain recombines TRBV15 with TRBJ2-1, with 13 bases lining up with TRBD2. The J call may be faulty, since TRBJ2-5 better matches the DNA end. The CDR3 runs to 16 residues. Germline loops: CDR1 LNHNV, CDR2 YYDKDF (reference sequence). CDR3 sequence reads: CATSRSRTSGSETQYF. CDR3 bases: TGTGCCACCAGCAGAAGTAGGACTAGCGGGAGTGAGACCCAGTACTTC.

This clonotype was counted many times. The gene calls are TRBV30 and TRBJ1-2; D unresolved. The germline CDR1 and CDR2 sequences are GTSNPN and SVGIG (reference sequence). Deletions cut 0 bases from V and 6 bases from J, with 11 bases between. The CDR3 covers 13 residues. The CDR3: CAWSVRRSDGYTF. Written as DNA, the CDR3 is TGTGCCTGGAGTGTACGTCGAAGTGATGGCTACACCTTC.

This clonotype was detected many times. The chain is built from TRBV2 and TRBJ1-6; 9 nucleotides agree with TRBD1. Germline assignment: CDR1 SNHLY and CDR2 FYNNEI. This CDR3 region has 13 residues. V gave up 5 bases and J gave up 10 bases; unmatched junction bases: 3. DNA of the CDR3: TGTGCCAGCAGTCAGGACAGGGGATCACCCCTCCACTTT. This codes for CASSQDRGSPLHF. Filled out from reference TRBV2 and TRBJ1-6, the complete variable domain reads EPEVTQTPSHQVTQMGQEVILRCVPISNHLYFYWYRQILGQKVEFLVSFYNNEISEKSEIFDDQFSVERPDGSNFTLKIRSTKLEDSAMYFCASSQDRGSPLHFGNGTRLTVT.

Ten or more counts support this clonotype. This rearrangement joins TRBV4-2 to TRBJ2-5; 9 positions agree with TRBD2. Per the germline V gene, CDR1 is LGHNA and CDR2 is YNFKEQ. The CDR3 runs to 16 residues. The V segment lost 0 bases and the J segment 6 bases; nucleotides outside the gene matches: 8. This chain's CDR3 is CASSQEGAGGSQTQYF. In nucleotides, the CDR3 is TGTGCCAGCAGCCAAGAAGGAGCGGGGGGCAGCCAGACCCAGTACTTC.

Details on this clonotype: One end of the junction varies from germline; a read error may be responsible. The V call is TRBV20-1, the J call TRBJ2-5; D perhaps matches TRBD2 (5 bases). The CDR3 sequence is 11 residues long. CDR1 DFQATT and CDR2 SNEGSKA come from the germline V gene (reference sequence). The CDR3 spells CSARDLETQSF. CDR3 DNA sequence: TGCAGTGCTAGGGACTTAGAGACCCAGTCCTTC.

The table lists this clonotype with a count of one. A much larger clone lies a single base off, so this may be a read error. This chain uses TRBV7-3 with TRBJ2-2; the match to TRBD2 covers 12 bases. The CDR3 runs to 21 residues. CDR1 is SGHTA and CDR2 is FQGTGA in the germline V gene. Trimming took 5 bases from V and 2 from J; bases not matched to a gene: 18. The CDR3 sequence is CASSPPPWTSGIPHNTGELFF. The CDR3 DNA follows: TGTGCCAGCAGCCCTCCTCCCTGGACTAGCGGGATTCCCCATAACACCGGGGAGCTGTTTTTT.

This clonotype was detected ten times or more. The chain recombines TRBV11-3 with TRBJ2-2; TRBD2 matches 14 bases. V trimming: 3 bases; J trimming: 4 bases; junction bases outside the gene matches: 4. The CDR3 has 17 amino acids. CDR1 is SGHNT and CDR2 is YENEEA in the germline V gene. The CDR3 sequence: CASSFGTSGGGTGELFF. CDR3 in DNA: TGTGCCAGCAGCTTTGGGACTAGCGGGGGCGGCACCGGGGAGCTGTTTTTT.

CDR3 bases: TGTGCCAGCAGCGTAGCAACTAGCGGGTCCCAAGAGACCCAGTACTTC. It codes for CASSVATSGSQETQYF. This chain connects TRBV9 to TRBJ2-5; 9 nucleotides match TRBD2. The CDR3 has 16 residues. V dropped 0 bases and J dropped 1; count of bases not matched to a gene: 4. Germline loops: CDR1 SGDLS, CDR2 YYNGEE.

This clonotype was detected many times. The genes are TRBV30 and TRBJ2-6; 8 bases are a match to TRBD1. In germline, CDR1 is GTSNPN, CDR2 SVGIG (reference sequence). J gave up 0 bases and V 2 bases, and 6 bases lay outside the gene matches. CDR3 length equals 17 residues. The CDR3 nucleotides read TGTGCCTGGAGTTCCCCCGGACAGGGCTCTGGGGCCAACGTCCTGACTTTC. Its protein is CAWSSPGQGSGANVLTF.

The rearrangement links TRBV2 to TRBJ2-7; 7 bases line up with TRBD1. V gave up 7 bases and J gave up 3 bases; unmatched junction bases: 12. The CDR3 extends over 15 amino acids. Germline V gives CDR1 SNHLY, CDR2 FYNNEI. Here the CDR3 reads CASNPQGIGSYEQYF. DNA for the CDR3: TGTGCCAGCAACCCACAGGGGATTGGGAGCTACGAGCAGTACTTC.

Concerning this clonotype itself: This CDR3 is missing its conserved last phenylalanine or tryptophan, likely due to a read error. The V and J genes are TRBV10-3 and TRBJ2-1; TRBD2 aligns across 9 bases. Germline lookup yields CDR1 ENHRY and CDR2 SYGVKD. The CDR3 loop spans 19 amino acids. The CDR3: CAISELEGSGGRAYNGQFL. The DNA for the CDR3 is TGTGCCATCAGTGAGTTGGAGGGGAGCGGGGGGCGGGCCTACAATGGGCAGTTCCTC.

The chain carries TRBV7-2 and TRBJ2-3; 8 bases line up with TRBD2. J gave up 8 bases and V 3 bases, and 13 bases lay outside the gene matches. Germline V gene data show CDR1 as SGHTA and CDR2 as FQGNSA. The CDR3 covers 16 residues. The chain's CDR3 is CASSLDGGAGMGTQYF. The CDR3 DNA sequence: TGTGCCAGCAGCTTGGACGGGGGGGCAGGTATGGGTACGCAGTATTTT.

This clonotype turned up a few times. The gene calls are TRBV6-1 and TRBJ1-2, with 10 bases fitting TRBD1. Trimming took 9 bases from V and 4 from J; bases not matched to a gene: 11. Germline V CDR1 and CDR2: MNHNS, SASEGT. This CDR3 contains 15 residues. This CDR3 is CASAGQGPLSYGYTF. DNA for the CDR3: TGTGCCAGTGCGGGACAGGGGCCCCTGAGCTATGGCTACACCTTC.

This clonotype showed up many times. The V gene is TRBV9, the J gene TRBJ1-4; 8 nucleotides agree with TRBD1. The CDR3 runs 16 residues. Germline lookup yields CDR1 SGDLS and CDR2 YYNGEE. The J segment lost 2 bases and the V segment lost 4 bases, leaving 7 bases of the junction unmatched. The CDR3 sequence: CASSLDSGGTNEKLFF. As DNA, the CDR3 is TGTGCCAGCAGCTTAGATTCAGGGGGCACTAATGAAAAACTGTTTTTT.

This clonotype was picked up many times. The chain is built from TRBV29-1 and TRBJ1-6; D gene uncertain. Trimming removed 4 bases at V and 9 bases at J, with 13 bases between. This CDR3 region has 13 residues. Germline V gives CDR1 SQVTM, CDR2 ANQGSEA. The CDR3: CSVGVKPGSPLHF. The CDR3 DNA reads as TGCAGCGTTGGTGTAAAGCCGGGTTCACCCCTCCACTTT.

This clonotype came up many times. This chain links TRBV4-1 with TRBJ1-4; D may be TRBD1 (5 bases). Per germline, CDR1 MGHRA and CDR2 YSYEKL. Trimming pared 3 bases from V and 1 base from J, leaving 18 bases between. The CDR3 has 18 residues. DNA of the CDR3: TGCGCCAGCAGCCATCCCGGACGGACAACGTTAACTAATGAAAAACTGTTTTTT. This encodes CASSHPGRTTLTNEKLFF.

There are a few counts of this clonotype. The chain employs TRBV6-5 and TRBJ1-6, with TRBD1 matching over 9 bases. The CDR3 has 20 residues. J was trimmed by 4 bases and V by 0 bases; bases with no gene match: 13. From germline, CDR1 is MNHEY and CDR2 SVGAGI. For the CDR3, the DNA is TGTGCCAGCAGTTACTCAACGGGACAGGGATCTGAGATTTATAATTCACCCCTCCACTTT. Its translation is CASSYSTGQGSEIYNSPLHF.